Listed below are T cell receptor beta chains from one sample, sequenced in a study of neurological immune-mediated disorders. TCRdb itself ran the 5' RACE reads through MiXCR, one entry per CDR3 protein. The data contain 70,000 or so distinct CDR3 sequences, 4% to 6% of them singletons. What was sequenced was PBMCs. These receptors all stem from a woman aged 25-40 years with multiple sclerosis. The CDR3 runs from the conserved cysteine through the conserved F or W.

>TRBV10-3|TRBJ2-5
CAISEGGAQETQYF
>TRBV10-3|TRBJ1-5
CAIGDQPQNF
>TRBV7-2|TRBJ1-2
CASSLPPGEGYTF
>TRBV19|TRBJ2-3
CASSPRTAPTDTQYF
>TRBV12-3/TRBV12-4|TRBJ1-1
CASRDEAMNTEAFF
>TRBV5-1|TRBJ1-6
CASSLNTHNSPLHF
>TRBV20-1|TRBJ1-1
CSARDRGWRGVAFF
>TRBV15|TRBJ2-3
CATARTDTQYF
>TRBV7-2|TRBJ2-5
CASSLDGTVFQETQYF
>TRBV20-1|TRBJ1-1
CSAKRGSSPTEAFF
>TRBV7-6|TRBJ2-2
CASSSPTSGGARVGELFF
>TRBV7-3|TRBJ2-5
CASSLRHREGETQYF
>TRBV10-2|TRBJ1-1
CASSEIFTEAFF
>TRBV5-5|TRBJ1-5
CASSWAPWEQPQHF
>TRBV3-1|TRBJ2-7
CASSRVLESSYEQYF
>TRBV27|TRBJ2-1
CASSLGGQGSGDEQFF
>TRBV28|TRBJ1-1
CASRMPGGTEAFF
>TRBV11-1|TRBJ1-1
CASSLQQGNTEAFF